This T cell receptor (beta chain) was captured in a study of shared clonotypes between healthy human individuals. Study results and caveats: Some naive CD4 clonotypes, roughly 5%, turned up in common across a handful of donors.

CD8 memory combined CD45RO+ cells with CCR7-negative CD45RA+ TemRA cells. The germline V gene encodes CDR1 GTSNPN and CDR2 SVGIG (reference sequence). The CDR3 loop spans 13 amino acids. Trimming took off 5 bases at V and 1 base at J, with 11 bases between the two ends. This clone was seen a single time. Its cognate antigen is unknown. On sorted subsets, replicate PCRs used about 200 ng DNA, or approximately 33,000 T cell genomes. Libraries were prepared by immunoSEQ multiplex PCR; TCRdb keeps only in-frame clonotypes and omits some of them. The sample consists of roughly 410,000 clones, 96% of them appearing once.

This rearrangement joins TRBV30 to TRBJ1-1; D remains ambiguous. The TCR sequence derives from a man aged 25 to 45 in good health. Sequencing was done on a sample of memory CD8+ T cells sorted from blood. Documented subset: CD45RO+ cells pooled with CCR7-negative TemRA cells. The CDR3 DNA reads TGTGCCTGGGACAATAGAGCGAACACTGAAGCTTTCTTT. This translates into CAWDNRANTEAFF.